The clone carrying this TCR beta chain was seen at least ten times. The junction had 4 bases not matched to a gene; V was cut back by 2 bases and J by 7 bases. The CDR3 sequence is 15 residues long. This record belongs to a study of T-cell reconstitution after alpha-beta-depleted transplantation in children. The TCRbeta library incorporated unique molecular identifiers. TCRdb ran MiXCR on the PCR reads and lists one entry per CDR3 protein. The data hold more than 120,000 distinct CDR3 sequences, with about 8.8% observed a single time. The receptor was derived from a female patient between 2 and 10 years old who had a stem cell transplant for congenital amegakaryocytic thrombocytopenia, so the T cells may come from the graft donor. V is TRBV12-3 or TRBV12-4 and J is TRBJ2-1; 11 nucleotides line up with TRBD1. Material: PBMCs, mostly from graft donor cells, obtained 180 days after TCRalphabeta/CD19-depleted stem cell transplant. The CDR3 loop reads CASSLWTGGKNEQFF. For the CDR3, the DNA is TGTGCCAGCAGTTTATGGACAGGGGGCAAGAATGAGCAGTTCTTC.